This TCR beta chain was sequenced during a study of CD8 T cells in Susac syndrome. Sequencing of TCR beta was performed on blood CD8+ and CD4+ T cells. Treatment-naive patients with stable or active relapsing-remitting disease were the multiple sclerosis controls. Negative isolation yielded CD4+ and CD8+ T cells, and FACS enriched TEMRA cells. Roughly 0.5 to 1 ug RNA was reverse transcribed with random hexamers. The amplification used immunoSEQ multiplex PCR on TCR beta CDR3; it spanned 54 Vbeta and 13 Jbeta. MiXCR, run by TCRdb on the immunoSEQ multiplex PCR reads, gives a single entry per CDR3 protein. The table has 150,000 to 250,000 distinct CDR3 sequences, 90% to 95% seen once. There are 12 residues in the CDR3. In germline, CDR1 is LNHDA, CDR2 SQIVND (reference sequence). Trimming removed 3 bases at V and 4 bases at J, with 6 bases between.

The sequenced sample consisted of CD4+ T cells from PBMCs. The clonotype was recovered from a human donor with multiple sclerosis. The genes are TRBV19 and TRBJ1-2; D is undetermined. CDR3 in amino acids: CASSIEFYGYTF. In nucleotides, the CDR3 is TGTGCCAGTAGTATTGAGTTCTATGGCTACACCTTC.